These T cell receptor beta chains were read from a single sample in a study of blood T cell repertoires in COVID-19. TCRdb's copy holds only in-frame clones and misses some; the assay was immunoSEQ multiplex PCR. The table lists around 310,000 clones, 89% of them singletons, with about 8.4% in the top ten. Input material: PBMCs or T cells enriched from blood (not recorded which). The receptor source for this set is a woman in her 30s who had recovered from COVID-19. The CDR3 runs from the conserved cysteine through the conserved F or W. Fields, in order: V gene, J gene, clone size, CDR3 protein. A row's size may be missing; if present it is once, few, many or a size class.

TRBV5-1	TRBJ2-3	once	CASSLGSLDTQYF
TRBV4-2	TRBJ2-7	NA	CASSQFRQGAVEQYF
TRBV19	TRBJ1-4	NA	CASSIDRLGTANEKLFF
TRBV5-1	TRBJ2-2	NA	CASSLGEVGELFF
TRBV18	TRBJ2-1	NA	CASPITSGNHNEQFF
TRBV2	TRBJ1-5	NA	CASRRQYQPQHF
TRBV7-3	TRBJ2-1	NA	CASSPGTSGYNEQFF
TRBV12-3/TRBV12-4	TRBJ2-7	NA	CASSLYAAGEQYF
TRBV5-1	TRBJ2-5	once	CASSLDRVRETQYF
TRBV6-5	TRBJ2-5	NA	CASSSTTGLVGTQYF
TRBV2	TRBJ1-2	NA	CASNEIQAAGYTF
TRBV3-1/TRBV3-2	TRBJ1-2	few	CASSPRDRRRDGYTF
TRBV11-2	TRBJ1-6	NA	CASRPGGYSPLHF
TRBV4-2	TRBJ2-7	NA	CASSQGSRVSSYEQYF
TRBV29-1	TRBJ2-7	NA	CSVDVGSAYEQYF
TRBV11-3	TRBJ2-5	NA	CASSLDLETQYF
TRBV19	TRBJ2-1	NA	CASSTGGPHEQFF
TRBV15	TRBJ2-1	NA	CATSQTSGRYNEQFF
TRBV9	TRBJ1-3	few	CASSPTLSGNTIYF
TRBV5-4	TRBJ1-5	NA	CASSLGLDQPQHF
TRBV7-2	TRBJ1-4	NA	CASRNSGGGSVEKLFF
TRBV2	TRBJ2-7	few	CASKEMMGQYSYEQYF
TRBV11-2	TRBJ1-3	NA	CASSLAFGVGNTIYF
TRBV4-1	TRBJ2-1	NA	CASSPEGWNPYNEQFF
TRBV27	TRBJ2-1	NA	CASSLTSPPRGEQFF
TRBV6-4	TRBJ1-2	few	CASSDGTGANFRYGYTF
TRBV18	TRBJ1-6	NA	CASSPPGQGISPLHF
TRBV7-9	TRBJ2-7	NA	CASSHLGTQGVRNEQYF
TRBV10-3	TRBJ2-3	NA	CAISGYTSGSTDTQYF
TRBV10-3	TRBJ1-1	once	CAITGTLYTEAFF
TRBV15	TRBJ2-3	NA	CATSRVASGSTDTQYF
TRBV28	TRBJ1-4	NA	CASSFGTGLNEKLFF
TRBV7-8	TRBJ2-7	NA	CASSSGTARVWEQYF
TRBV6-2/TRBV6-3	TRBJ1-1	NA	CASSRTRQGDGVTEAFF
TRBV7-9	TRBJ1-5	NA	CASSFVYQGLERHQPQHF
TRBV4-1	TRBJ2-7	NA	CASSPRRVGHEQYF
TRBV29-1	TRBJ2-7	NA	CSVVEYEQYF
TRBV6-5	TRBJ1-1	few	CASSTLTGGNTEAFF
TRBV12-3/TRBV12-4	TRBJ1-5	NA	CASSPDISPQHF
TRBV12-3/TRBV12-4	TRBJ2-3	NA	CASIQGNTDTQYF
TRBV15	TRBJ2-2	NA	CATSREPGSGPSNTGELFF
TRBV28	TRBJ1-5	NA	CASSASQPQHF
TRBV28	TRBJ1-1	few	CASSLMARGLNTEAFF
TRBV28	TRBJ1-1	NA	CASSPRVGNTEAFF
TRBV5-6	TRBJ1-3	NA	CASSFGGIGNTIYF
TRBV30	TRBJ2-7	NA	CAWSVDGGQGYEQYF
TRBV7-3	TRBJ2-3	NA	CASSQIAGGDTDTQYF
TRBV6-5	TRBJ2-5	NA	CASREPHTLQETQYF